This T cell receptor (beta chain) was identified during a study of blood T cell repertoires in COVID-19. Using immunoSEQ multiplex PCR, the repertoire was profiled, and TCRdb retains in-frame clones only, with some absent. The sample has hundreds of thousands of clones, roughly 90% seen once. This TCR came from a woman aged 30 to 39 with acute or convalescent COVID-19. Sequencing input: peripheral blood.

The CDR3 region is CASSSDTGAGGNTIYF. The DNA of the CDR3 is TGTGCCAGCAGTTCTGACACAGGGGCCGGCGGAAACACCATATATTTT. The rearrangement joins TRBV2 to TRBJ1-3; TRBD1 agrees at 7 bases. Looked up from germline, CDR1 is SNHLY and CDR2 is FYNNEI. The CDR3 loop spans 16 amino acids. The V segment lost 5 bases and the J segment 4 bases; nucleotides outside the gene matches: 11.